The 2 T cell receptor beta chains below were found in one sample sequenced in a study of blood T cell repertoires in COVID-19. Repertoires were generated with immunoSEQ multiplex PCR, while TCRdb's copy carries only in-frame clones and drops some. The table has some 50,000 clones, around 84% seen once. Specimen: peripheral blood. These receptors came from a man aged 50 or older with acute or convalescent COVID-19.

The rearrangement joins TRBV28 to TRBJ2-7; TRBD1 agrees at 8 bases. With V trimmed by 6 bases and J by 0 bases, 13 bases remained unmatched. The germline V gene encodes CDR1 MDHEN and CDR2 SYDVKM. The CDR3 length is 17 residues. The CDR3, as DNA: TGTGCCAGCAGCCCTCAACCCGGGACAGGTGCCTCCTACGAGCAGTACTTC. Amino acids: CASSPQPGTGASYEQYF. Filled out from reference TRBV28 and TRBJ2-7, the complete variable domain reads DVKVTQSSRYLVKRTGEKVFLECVQDMDHENMFWYRQDPGLGLRLIYFSYDVKMKEKGDIPEGYSVSREKKERFSLILESASTNQTSMYLCASSPQPGTGASYEQYFGPGTRLTVT.

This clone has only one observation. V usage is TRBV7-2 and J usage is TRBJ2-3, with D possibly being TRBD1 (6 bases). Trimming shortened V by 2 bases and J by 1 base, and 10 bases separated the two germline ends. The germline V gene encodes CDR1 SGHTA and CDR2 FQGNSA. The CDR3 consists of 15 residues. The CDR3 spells CASSLSDRRTDTQYF. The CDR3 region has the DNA TGTGCCAGCAGCTTATCGGACAGACGCACAGATACGCAGTATTTT.